This passage covers 17 T cell receptor beta chains from one sample sequenced in a study of blood T cell repertoires in COVID-19. Sequencing was performed with immunoSEQ multiplex PCR; in TCRdb, only in-frame clones are kept and a portion is missing. The repertoire consists of roughly 370,000 clones, with roughly 89% occurring once and the leading ten covering roughly 10%. The sequenced sample was PBMCs or T cells enriched from blood (not recorded which). The receptors originated from a woman aged 50 to 60 who had recovered from COVID-19.

This rearrangement joins TRBV3-1 (or the pseudogene TRBV3-2) to TRBJ1-3, with D tentatively TRBD1 (6 bases). Germline CDR1 is LGHDT and CDR2 is YNNKEL (reference sequence). V was shortened by 0 bases and J by 2 bases, with 11 bases between the two germline ends. CDR3 length equals 16 residues. This CDR3 is CASSQDGYRAGNTIYF. The CDR3, as DNA: TGTGCCAGCAGCCAAGATGGTTACAGGGCTGGAAACACCATATATTTT.

V gene TRBV2 combines with J gene TRBJ1-1, with 9 bases matching TRBD1. CDR1 and CDR2 from the germline V gene are SNHLY and FYNNEI. Trimming removed 6 bases from V and 3 bases from J; junction bases left unmatched: 8. The CDR3 is 15 residues long. CDR3 residues: CASRKGTGGDTEAFF. The CDR3 region has the DNA TGTGCCAGCAGAAAGGGAACAGGGGGCGACACTGAAGCTTTCTTT.

V and J are TRBV19 and TRBJ1-2; 9 bases line up with TRBD1. Per the germline V gene, CDR1 is LNHDA and CDR2 is SQIVND (reference sequence). The trim removed 6 bases at V and 1 base at J, leaving 9 bases unmatched. This CDR3 has 16 amino acids. The CDR3 here is CASRMLTGGDNYGYTF. The CDR3 DNA is TGTGCCAGTAGGATGCTGACAGGGGGTGATAACTATGGCTACACCTTC.

This clone was detected once. The chain uses TRBV14 and TRBJ1-2; D gene uncertain. Trimming cost V 2 bases and J 8 bases, with 15 bases left between them. Per the germline V gene, CDR1 is SGHDN and CDR2 is FVKESK. CDR3 size: 14 residues. The CDR3 loop reads CASSQNRDYSGYTF. Written as DNA, the CDR3 is TGTGCCAGCAGCCAAAACAGAGATTACTCCGGCTACACCTTC.

The J gene is TRBJ1-2, the V gene TRBV5-1, with D unresolved. The germline V and J ends were trimmed by 4 bases and 4 bases, with 20 bases remaining between them. Germline V gives CDR1 SGHRS, CDR2 YFSETQ. The CDR3 covers 16 residues. CDR3 in amino acids: CASSPSPGQAGYGYTF. In nucleotides, the CDR3 is TGCGCCAGCAGCCCTTCTCCAGGCCAGGCTGGCTATGGCTACACCTTC.

V is TRBV7-9 and J is TRBJ2-5, with TRBD2 identical over 10 bases. CDR3 length: 15 residues. V lost 1 base, J lost 6 bases, and 5 bases stayed unmatched. Per germline, CDR1 SEHNR and CDR2 FQNEAQ (reference sequence). The CDR3 loop is CASSLGSGGVQTQYF. The CDR3 nucleotides read TGTGCCAGCAGCTTAGGAAGCGGGGGGGTGCAGACCCAGTACTTC.

The chain joins TRBV5-5 to TRBJ1-5; D possibly corresponds to TRBD1 (6 bases). The CDR3 consists of 15 residues. Germline V gives CDR1 SGHKS, CDR2 YYEKEE (reference sequence). V was cut by 1 base and J by 1 base, with 9 bases left in between. The CDR3 DNA follows: TGTGCCAGCAGCTTGACTGGACAGAGCAATCAGCCCCAGCATTTT. It specifies CASSLTGQSNQPQHF.

V usage is TRBV7-9 and J usage is TRBJ1-2; the D is unclear. Germline lookup yields CDR1 SEHNR and CDR2 FQNEAQ (reference sequence). V gave up 0 bases and J gave up 5 bases, with 10 bases separating them. The CDR3 totals 14 residues. In DNA form, the CDR3 reads TGTGCCAGCAGCTTAGCGGGCCTTTCTTATGGCTACACCTTC. This sequence encodes CASSLAGLSYGYTF.

A note on this clone: Other DNA sequences in the sample encode the same CDR3. V is TRBV5-1 and J is TRBJ1-3, with D perhaps TRBD1 (5 bases). Trimming cost V 4 bases and J 0 bases, with 8 bases left between them. This CDR3 is built from 14 residues. The germline CDR1 and CDR2 sequences are SGHRS and YFSETQ. The CDR3 is CASSLDSSGNTIYF. CDR3 nucleotide sequence: TGCGCCAGCAGCCTCGACAGCTCTGGAAACACCATATATTTT.

This clone appeared once. The CDR3 spells CASSQVWGGGYEQYF. CDR3 nucleotides: TGCGCCAGCAGCCAAGTGTGGGGGGGAGGCTACGAGCAGTACTTC. This chain connects TRBV4-3 to TRBJ2-7, with 7 bases that match TRBD2. Germline V gene lookup returns CDR1 LGHNA and CDR2 YSLEER. CDR3 length equals 15 residues. Unmatched junction bases numbered 6, after V lost 1 base and J lost 3 bases.

This chain uses TRBV28 with TRBJ1-2; D possibly corresponds to TRBD1 (5 bases). This CDR3 comprises 12 residues. V lost 3 bases, J lost 5 bases, and 7 bases lay in between. Germline CDR1 is MDHEN and CDR2 is SYDVKM. The CDR3 sequence is CASSFRTYGYTF. The CDR3 DNA follows: TGTGCCAGCAGTTTCCGGACATATGGCTACACCTTC.

This rearrangement joins TRBV6-5 to TRBJ1-6, with 7 positions matching TRBD1. Germline CDR1 and CDR2: MNHEY and SVGAGI. The ends lost 2 bases at V and 7 bases at J; junction bases unmatched: 5. This CDR3 has 15 amino acids. CDR3 coding DNA: TGTGCCAGCAGTTACGGGACAGCTCTCAATTCACCCCTCCACTTT. Protein product: CASSYGTALNSPLHF.

In its sample, this clone was seen many times. The chain uses TRBV19 and TRBJ1-3, with TRBD1 matching 7 bases. Trimming at V came to 10 bases and at J to 4 bases, leaving 4 bases not matched to a gene. The CDR3 sequence is 12 residues long. Germline CDR1 reads LNHDA; CDR2 reads SQIVND (reference sequence). In nucleotides, the CDR3 is TGTGCCACCGAGACAGGGGGAAACACCATATATTTT. This gives the protein CATETGGNTIYF.

In nucleotides, the CDR3 is TGTGCCAGCAGCCAGCAGGGGCGGGCCACTGAAGCTTTCTTT. Translated: CASSQQGRATEAFF. The chain is built from TRBV3-1 (or the pseudogene TRBV3-2) and TRBJ1-1; a possible D gene is TRBD1 (6 bases). The germline V gene encodes CDR1 LGHDT and CDR2 YNNKEL (reference sequence). The CDR3 is 14 amino acids. The V and J ends lost 3 bases and 4 bases respectively, with 12 bases between them.

This clone has only one observation. The chain carries TRBV7-8 and TRBJ1-5; 8 bases are a match to TRBD1. Germline V gene lookup returns CDR1 SGHVS and CDR2 FQNEAQ. CDR3 length equals 15 residues. V lost 1 base, J lost 5 bases, and 4 bases stayed unmatched. CDR3 DNA: TGTGCCAGCAGCTTAGGCGGACAGGGCGATCAGCCCCAGCATTTT. This sequence encodes CASSLGGQGDQPQHF.

This chain uses TRBV28 with TRBJ1-6; no clear D gene. With 6 bases removed from V and 0 bases from J, the gap between germline ends came to 12 bases. The length of the CDR3 is 16 residues. Germline V gene data show CDR1 as MDHEN and CDR2 as SYDVKM. The CDR3 reads CASRLRYYSYNSPLHF. The CDR3 nucleotides read TGTGCCAGCAGACTCCGCTATTACTCCTATAATTCACCCCTCCACTTT. Full variable domain (remainder filled in from reference TRBV28 and TRBJ1-6): DVKVTQSSRYLVKRTGEKVFLECVQDMDHENMFWYRQDPGLGLRLIYFSYDVKMKEKGDIPEGYSVSREKKERFSLILESASTNQTSMYLCASRLRYYSYNSPLHFGNGTRLTVT.

The V call is TRBV12-3 or TRBV12-4, the J call TRBJ1-2; possibly TRBD1 for D (5 bases). There are 11 residues in the CDR3. Trimming cost V 2 bases and J 8 bases, with 6 bases left between them. The CDR3 loop is CASSLRGGYTF. CDR3 DNA sequence: TGTGCCAGCAGTTTACGGGGGGGCTACACCTTC.